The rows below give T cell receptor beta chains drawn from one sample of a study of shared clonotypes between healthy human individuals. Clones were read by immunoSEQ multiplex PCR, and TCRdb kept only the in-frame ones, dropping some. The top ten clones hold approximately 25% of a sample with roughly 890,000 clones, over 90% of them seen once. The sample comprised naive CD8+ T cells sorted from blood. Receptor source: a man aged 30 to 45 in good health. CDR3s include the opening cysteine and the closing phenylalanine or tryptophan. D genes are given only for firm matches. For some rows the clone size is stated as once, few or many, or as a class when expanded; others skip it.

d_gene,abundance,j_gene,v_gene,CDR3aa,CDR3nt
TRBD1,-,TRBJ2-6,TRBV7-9,CASRHAGTGPNSGANVLTF,TGTGCCAGCAGACATGCCGGGACAGGTCCTAACTCTGGGGCCAACGTCCTGACTTTC
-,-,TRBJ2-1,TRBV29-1,CSVEGRGTGFSSYNEQFF,TGCAGCGTTGAAGGCCGGGGAACGGGATTCAGCTCCTACAATGAGCAGTTCTTC
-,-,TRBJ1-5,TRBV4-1,CASSQASGQGGNQPQHF,TGCGCCAGCAGCCAGGCCTCGGGTCAGGGCGGCAATCAGCCCCAGCATTTT
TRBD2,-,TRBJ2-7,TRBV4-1,CASSHMGGELDEQYF,TGCGCCAGCAGCCATATGGGGGGGGAGCTCGACGAGCAGTACTTC
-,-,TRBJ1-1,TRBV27,CASSLFRGREAFF,TGTGCCAGCAGTTTATTTAGAGGGCGTGAAGCTTTCTTT
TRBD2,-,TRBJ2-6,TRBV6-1,CASSGYGGFGANVLTF,TGTGCCAGCAGTGGCTACGGGGGGTTTGGGGCCAACGTCCTGACTTTC
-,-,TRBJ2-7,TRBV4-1,CASSQVGVIEQYF,TGCGCCAGCAGCCAAGTGGGGGTCATCGAGCAGTACTTC
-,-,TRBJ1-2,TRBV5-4,CASSSLGDGYTF,TGTGCCAGCAGCTCCTTAGGGGATGGCTACACCTTC
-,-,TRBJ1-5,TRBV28,CASSLLGGVRNNQPQHF,TGTGCCAGCAGTTTATTGGGGGGAGTGAGAAACAATCAGCCCCAGCATTTT
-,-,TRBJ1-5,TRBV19,CASNPVTGQNQPQHF,TGTGCCAGTAACCCCGTGACAGGACAGAATCAGCCCCAGCATTTT
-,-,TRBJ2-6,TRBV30,CAWSVLRAGANVLTF,TGTGCCTGGAGTGTACTGAGGGCTGGGGCCAACGTCCTGACTTTC
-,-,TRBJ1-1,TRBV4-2,CASSQDSVNTEAFF,TGTGCCAGCAGCCAAGACTCGGTGAACACTGAAGCTTTCTTT
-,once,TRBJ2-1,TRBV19,CASSIEEVVTYNEQFF,TGTGCCAGTAGTATAGAGGAGGTAGTAACCTACAATGAGCAGTTCTTC
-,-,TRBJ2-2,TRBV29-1,CSVEFGSGVGELFF,TGCAGCGTTGAATTCGGGAGTGGGGTCGGGGAGCTGTTTTTT
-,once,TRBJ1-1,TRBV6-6,CASTLSRGDTEAFF,TGTGCCAGCACTCTGTCCCGGGGGGACACTGAAGCTTTCTTT